This TCR beta chain originates from a study of cytomegalovirus exposure and HLA in healthy donors. Study results and caveats: Association of around 17,000 TCR beta sequences with HLA alleles was found at 0.05 false discovery rate in a later analysis. For TCR beta chains, V- and J-gene trimming was later linked to a missense DCLRE1C variant.

PCR used 60 Vbeta primers and 13 Jbeta primers. Sequenced by immunoSEQ multiplex PCR; TCRdb stores in-frame clones only, minus some. The sample has approximately 210,000 clones, 79% seen once. Turning to this clone: The antigen is unknown.

This CDR3 is built from 14 residues. The germline V gene has CDR1 WNHNN and CDR2 SYGVQD (reference sequence). Trimming took 0 bases from V and 6 from J, leaving 8 bases between them. The specimen sequenced was PBMCs. The receptor was isolated from a girl aged 5 to 17 in good health and CMV-seropositive. The chain carries TRBV10-1 and TRBJ2-2; D is possibly TRBD2 (5 bases). CDR3 protein: CASSESWESGELFF. CDR3 DNA sequence: TGCGCCAGCAGTGAGTCCTGGGAGTCCGGGGAGCTGTTTTTT.